This TCR beta chain was profiled in a study of OX40 agonist ivuxolimab in advanced cancers. About the study: Dose-escalation patients were diagnosed with hepatocellular carcinoma, melanoma, renal cell cancer or head and neck cancer.

Clones were read by immunoSEQ multiplex PCR, and TCRdb kept only the in-frame ones, dropping some. The sample holds roughly 68,000 clones; about 83% are singletons and the top ten take 1.4%. Germline CDR1 and CDR2: LNHDA and SQIVND (reference sequence). The CDR3 is 14 amino acids. V was pared by 5 bases and J by 3 bases, with 4 bases of the junction left unmatched. The sample in question was CD4+ or CD8+ T cells sorted from blood, obtained in a trial of the OX40 agonist ivuxolimab. This chain uses TRBV19 with TRBJ2-7; 10 bases match TRBD1. The origin of this receptor is an adult with an advanced solid tumor such as melanoma, head and neck, liver or kidney cancer. In DNA form, the CDR3 reads TGTGCCAGTAGTCTAGGACAGGGGGTCTACGAGCAGTACTTC. Its translation is CASSLGQGVYEQYF. The full variable domain, rest sourced from reference TRBV19 and TRBJ2-7, is DGGITQSPKYLFRKEGQNVTLSCEQNLNHDAMYWYRQDPGQGLRLIYYSQIVNDFQKGDIAEGYSVSREKKESFPLTVTSAQKNPTAFYLCASSLGQGVYEQYFGPGTRLTVT.